The 19 T cell receptor beta chains given below trace back to one sample, sequenced in a study of blood T cells in healthy people across ages. PCR was performed a second time for 7 to 11 cycles using a sample-barcoded 5' primer and a J-beta primer mix. TCRdb ran MiXCR on the 5' RACE reads and lists one entry per CDR3 protein. The sample yields approximately 810,000 distinct CDR3 sequences, roughly 26% seen once. Sequences were obtained from blood. The receptors shown here come from a woman aged 80 or over in good health.

Ten or more counts support this clonotype. This chain connects TRBV29-1 to TRBJ2-7; D gene uncertain. The ends were cut back, 4 bases at V and 2 bases at J, with 6 bases in the middle. This CDR3 contains 11 residues. Germline loops: CDR1 SQVTM, CDR2 ANQGSEA. The CDR3 coding sequence is TGCAGCGTTGCCCTGACCTACGAGCAGTACTTC. Translating it yields CSVALTYEQYF.

This clonotype was seen at least ten times. The chain recombines TRBV20-1 with TRBJ2-3; no clear D gene. Germline V lookup: CDR1 DFQATT, CDR2 SNEGSKA (reference sequence). The CDR3 covers 15 residues. The CDR3 coding sequence is TGCAGCCTACGGAACCCGGTCCTGAGCACAGATACGCAGTATTTT. Its translation is CSLRNPVLSTDTQYF.

The chain recombines TRBV2 with TRBJ2-3, with 10 positions matching TRBD2. Trimming took 5 bases from V and 2 from J; bases not matched to a gene: 4. Germline V gene sequence: CDR1 SNHLY, CDR2 FYNNEI. The CDR3 runs 15 residues. CDR3 sequence (DNA): TGTGCCAGCAGTACACTAGCGGGGAACACAGATACGCAGTATTTT. Amino acids: CASSTLAGNTDTQYF. The full variable domain, completed using reference TRBV2 and TRBJ2-3, is EPEVTQTPSHQVTQMGQEVILRCVPISNHLYFYWYRQILGQKVEFLVSFYNNEISEKSEIFDDQFSVERPDGSNFTLKIRSTKLEDSAMYFCASSTLAGNTDTQYFGPGTRLTVL.

This chain uses TRBV5-6 with TRBJ2-6; 13 bases align to TRBD2. V lost 0 bases and J lost 0; bases outside the gene matches: 3. The CDR3 is 19 residues long. Germline CDR1 is SGHDT and CDR2 is YYEEEE. As DNA, the CDR3 is TGTGCCAGCAGCTTGGTAGGGACTAGCGGGGCCTCTGGGGCCAACGTCCTGACTTTC. The encoded protein is CASSLVGTSGASGANVLTF.

The chain employs TRBV20-1 and TRBJ1-4; D is uncertain. Germline CDR1 reads DFQATT; CDR2 reads SNEGSKA (reference sequence). This CDR3 contains 12 residues. The V and J ends lost 2 bases and 8 bases respectively, with 9 bases between them. CDR3 sequence: CSARTDVEKLFF. The CDR3 nucleotides read TGCAGTGCTAGAACCGATGTCGAAAAACTGTTTTTT.

This clonotype has at least ten counts. The rearrangement uses TRBV5-1 and TRBJ2-1; D might be TRBD1 or TRBD2, each matching 5 bases. Trimming cost V 0 bases and J 0 bases, with 10 bases left between them. In germline, CDR1 is SGHRS, CDR2 YFSETQ. The CDR3 loop spans 16 amino acids. The CDR3 is CASSLDEGSSYNEQFF. CDR3 coding DNA: TGCGCCAGCAGCTTGGATGAGGGGAGCTCCTACAATGAGCAGTTCTTC.

This clonotype was observed at least ten times. The rearrangement uses TRBV5-1 and TRBJ2-1; either TRBD1 or TRBD2 may supply D (5 bases each). Germline V gives CDR1 SGHRS, CDR2 YFSETQ. Deletions cut 2 bases from V and 5 bases from J, with 8 bases between. CDR3 length: 13 residues. The CDR3 reads CASSFQGDNEQFF. The DNA of the CDR3 is TGCGCCAGCAGCTTCCAGGGAGACAATGAGCAGTTCTTC.

The genes are TRBV24-1 and TRBJ2-3; D is unclear. The CDR3 length is 14 residues. CDR1 and CDR2 from the germline V gene are KGHDR and SFDVKD. The V and J ends lost 0 bases and 5 bases respectively, with 8 bases between them. This CDR3 is CATSDLGGGDTQYF. For the CDR3, the DNA is TGTGCCACCAGTGATTTGGGTGGCGGAGATACGCAGTATTTT.

About this clonotype itself: A read error is possible here, since a much larger clone lies one base away. This chain links TRBV2 with TRBJ2-1; a weak D match, TRBD2 (6 bases). V was cut by 5 bases and J by 13 bases, with 21 bases left in between. The CDR3 spans 14 residues. Germline lookup yields CDR1 SNHLY and CDR2 FYNNEI. In nucleotides, the CDR3 is TGTGCCAGCAGTTGGAGGGCGGTCCAAGAGACCCAGTTCTTC. It encodes CASSWRAVQETQFF. Combining the CDR3 with reference TRBV2 and TRBJ2-1 gives the whole variable domain EPEVTQTPSHQVTQMGQEVILRCVPISNHLYFYWYRQILGQKVEFLVSFYNNEISEKSEIFDDQFSVERPDGSNFTLKIRSTKLEDSAMYFCASSWRAVQETQFFGPGTRLTVL.

A remark on this clonotype: A much bigger clone sits one base away, suggesting this may be a read error. This rearrangement joins TRBV4-2 to TRBJ1-4, with D possibly being TRBD1 (5 bases). The CDR3 is 14 residues long. Germline CDR1 LGHNA, CDR2 YNFKEQ. CDR3 residues: CVSSPTTGGEKLFF. In nucleotides, the CDR3 is TGTGTCAGCAGCCCGACCACCGGGGGTGAAAAACTGTTTTTT.

CDR3 in amino acids: CASSLVLAGVTGELFF. CDR3 nucleotide sequence: TGTGCCAGCAGCTTAGTTCTAGCGGGGGTTACCGGGGAGCTGTTTTTT. V usage is TRBV7-6 and J usage is TRBJ2-2, with 10 bases aligning to TRBD2. Germline assignment: CDR1 SGHVS and CDR2 FNYEAQ. Unmatched junction bases numbered 4, after V lost 1 base and J lost 5 bases. The CDR3 length is 16 residues.

V gene TRBV5-4 combines with J gene TRBJ2-1, with D hard to call. Looked up from germline, CDR1 is SGHNT and CDR2 is YYREEE (reference sequence). The CDR3 spans 17 residues. Trimming pared 4 bases from V and 0 bases from J, leaving 17 bases between. The CDR3 here is CASSRALARSSYNEQFF. The CDR3 region has the DNA TGTGCCAGCAGCAGAGCGCTGGCGAGAAGCTCCTACAATGAGCAGTTCTTC.

This clonotype appeared many times. The chain has TRBV20-1 and TRBJ1-2; D is possibly TRBD1 (6 bases). CDR3 length equals 12 residues. Germline lookup yields CDR1 DFQATT and CDR2 SNEGSKA (reference sequence). The CDR3 loop reads CSGPSGAVGYTF. CDR3 in DNA: TGCAGCGGGCCGTCGGGGGCGGTTGGCTACACCTTC.

V gene TRBV6-5 combines with J gene TRBJ2-4, with a tentative D call TRBD2 (5 bases). V shed 4 bases and J shed 13 bases, with 26 bases lying between them. The CDR3 is made up of 16 amino acids. Germline lookup yields CDR1 MNHEY and CDR2 SVGAGI. Here the CDR3 reads CASSSSFGRSRRGQYF. The CDR3 nucleotides are TGTGCCAGCAGTTCCTCCTTTGGACGGAGCCGACGAGGGCAGTACTTC.

The genes are TRBV7-8 and TRBJ1-2; 8 bases line up with TRBD1. Per germline, CDR1 SGHVS and CDR2 FQNEAQ. Unmatched junction bases numbered 6, after V lost 2 bases and J lost 4 bases. CDR3 length equals 15 residues. Written as DNA, the CDR3 is TGTGCCAGCAGCTTAAGCAGGGGGCGCCTCTATGGCTACACCTTC. Protein sequence: CASSLSRGRLYGYTF.

The V and J genes are TRBV7-2 and TRBJ1-3, with 7 bases that match TRBD1. The CDR3 sequence is 15 residues long. The V gene's germline CDR1 is SGHTA and CDR2 FQGNSA. Unmatched junction bases numbered 4, after V lost 5 bases and J lost 0 bases. CDR3 DNA: TGTGCCAGCAGCCCCCGGACAGGCTCTGGAAACACCATATATTTT. It yields the protein CASSPRTGSGNTIYF.

In regard to this clonotype: A single base separates this from a much larger clone, so it may be a read error. The chain joins TRBV4-3 to TRBJ2-5; 7 nucleotides agree with TRBD2. CDR1 is LGHNA and CDR2 is YSLEER in the germline V gene. This CDR3 has 15 residues. Trimming took 2 bases from V and 11 from J; bases not matched to a gene: 14. CDR3 in DNA: TGCGCCAGCAGCCAATTCCGCGGGGGTGGCAATGAGCAGTACTTC. Protein product: CASSQFRGGGNEQYF.

This clonotype was counted many times. V and J are TRBV5-4 and TRBJ2-5; possibly TRBD1 for D (6 bases). The CDR3 extends over 15 amino acids. The germline V gene has CDR1 SGHNT and CDR2 YYREEE (reference sequence). V was clipped by 4 bases and J by 2 bases, with 15 bases between them. CDR3 bases: TGTGCCAGCAGCCTCCAGTCAGGACAGCAAGAGACCCAGTACTTC. Protein product: CASSLQSGQQETQYF.

The chain's CDR3 is CASSLTGGDHSPLHF. The CDR3 nucleotides are TGTGCCAGCAGTTTGACAGGGGGCGATCATTCACCCCTCCACTTT. The gene calls are TRBV27 and TRBJ1-6; TRBD1 matches at 10 bases. Germline CDR1 MNHEY, CDR2 SMNVEV (reference sequence). J was trimmed by 8 bases and V by 3 bases; bases with no gene match: 4. This CDR3 has 15 amino acids.